This record looks at one T cell receptor (beta chain) sequence and its context. Its matching antigen is unknown. V was pared by 7 bases and J by 5 bases, with 8 bases of the junction left unmatched. Germline V lookup: CDR1 MNHNS, CDR2 SASEGT. The CDR3 sequence is 14 residues long. Healthy donors had no documented immune events, such as infections, while sampled. Produced via immunoSEQ multiplex PCR; TCRdb's table is partial and in-frame only. The table records about 110,000 clones, 88% of them present only once. The data belong to a study of identifying expanded T cells in peripheral blood. The study's findings and limits: Variance in clone template counts between roughly 2-week samples significantly increased with total template count across all healthy donors. Differentially abundant clones: around 1.1 between replicates, approximately 15 at roughly 15 days, approximately 18 at four.

The sequence derives from a person aged 18-69 years in good health. The sequencing input was blood. V is TRBV6-1 and J is TRBJ2-1, with 7 bases aligning to TRBD1. The CDR3: CASTKGDRDNEQFF. The CDR3 DNA reads TGTGCCAGCACCAAAGGCGACAGGGACAATGAGCAGTTCTTC.